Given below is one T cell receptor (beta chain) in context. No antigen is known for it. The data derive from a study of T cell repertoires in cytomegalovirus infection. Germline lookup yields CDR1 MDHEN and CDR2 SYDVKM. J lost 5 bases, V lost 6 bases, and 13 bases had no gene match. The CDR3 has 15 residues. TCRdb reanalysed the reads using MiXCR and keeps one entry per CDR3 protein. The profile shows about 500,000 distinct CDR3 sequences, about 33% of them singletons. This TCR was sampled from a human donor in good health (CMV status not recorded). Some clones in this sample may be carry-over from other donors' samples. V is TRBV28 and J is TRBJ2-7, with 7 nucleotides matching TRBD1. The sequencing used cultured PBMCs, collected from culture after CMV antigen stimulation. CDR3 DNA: TGTGCCAGCAGCCTACGACAGGGCGGAACCGACGAGCAGTACGTC. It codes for CASSLRQGGTDEQYV.